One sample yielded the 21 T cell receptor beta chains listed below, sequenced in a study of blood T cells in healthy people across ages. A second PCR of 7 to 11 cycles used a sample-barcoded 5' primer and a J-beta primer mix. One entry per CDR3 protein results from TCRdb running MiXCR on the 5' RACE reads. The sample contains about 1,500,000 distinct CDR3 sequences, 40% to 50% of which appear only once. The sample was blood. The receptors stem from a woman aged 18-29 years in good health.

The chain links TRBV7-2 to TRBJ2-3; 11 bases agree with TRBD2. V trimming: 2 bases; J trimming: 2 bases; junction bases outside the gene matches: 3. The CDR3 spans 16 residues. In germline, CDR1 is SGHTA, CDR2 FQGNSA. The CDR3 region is CASSLTSGSYTDTQYF. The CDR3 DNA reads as TGTGCCAGCAGCTTAACTAGCGGGAGTTACACAGATACGCAGTATTTT.

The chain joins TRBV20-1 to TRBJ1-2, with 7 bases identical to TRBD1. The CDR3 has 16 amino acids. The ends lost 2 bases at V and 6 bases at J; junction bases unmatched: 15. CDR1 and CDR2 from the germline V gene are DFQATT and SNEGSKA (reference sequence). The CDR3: CSARSPLTGPPDGYTF. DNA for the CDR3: TGCAGTGCTAGATCGCCCCTGACAGGGCCTCCGGATGGCTACACCTTC.

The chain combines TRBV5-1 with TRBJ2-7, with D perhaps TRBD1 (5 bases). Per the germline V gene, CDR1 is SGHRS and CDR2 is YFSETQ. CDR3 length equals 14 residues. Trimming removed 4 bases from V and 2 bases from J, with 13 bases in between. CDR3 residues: CASSAHQGTYEQYF. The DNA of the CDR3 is TGCGCCAGCAGCGCCCACCAGGGCACCTACGAGCAGTACTTC.

The CDR3: CASRSVEGGEQFF. The CDR3 DNA reads TGCGCCAGCAGGTCGGTGGAGGGAGGTGAGCAGTTCTTC. The chain links TRBV5-1 to TRBJ2-1; weak D call: TRBD2 (6 bases). Germline V gene sequence: CDR1 SGHRS, CDR2 YFSETQ. CDR3 length: 13 residues. V was trimmed by 5 bases and J by 9 bases, leaving 15 bases between them.

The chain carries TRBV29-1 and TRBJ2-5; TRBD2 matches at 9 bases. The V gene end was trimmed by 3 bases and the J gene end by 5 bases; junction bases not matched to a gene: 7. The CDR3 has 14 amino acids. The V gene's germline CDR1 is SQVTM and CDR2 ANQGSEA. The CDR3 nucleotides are TGCAGCGTTGAGATAAGCGGGAGGCGGGAGACCCAGTACTTC. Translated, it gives CSVEISGRRETQYF.

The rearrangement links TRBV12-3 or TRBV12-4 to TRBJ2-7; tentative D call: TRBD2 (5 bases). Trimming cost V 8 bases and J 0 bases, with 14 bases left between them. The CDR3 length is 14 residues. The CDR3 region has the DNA TGTGCCAGCGGACCTGTAGGGAGCTCCTACGAGCAGTACTTC. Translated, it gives CASGPVGSSYEQYF.

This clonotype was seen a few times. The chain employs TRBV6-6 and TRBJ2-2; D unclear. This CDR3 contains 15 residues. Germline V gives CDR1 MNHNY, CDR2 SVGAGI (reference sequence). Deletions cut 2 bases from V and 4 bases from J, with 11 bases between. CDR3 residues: CASSYLSSSTGELFF. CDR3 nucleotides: TGTGCCAGCAGTTACCTGAGCTCAAGCACCGGGGAGCTGTTTTTT.

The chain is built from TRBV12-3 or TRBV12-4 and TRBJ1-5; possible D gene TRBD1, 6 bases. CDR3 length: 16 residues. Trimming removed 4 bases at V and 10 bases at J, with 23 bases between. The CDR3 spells CASSYLTGVGRHPQHF. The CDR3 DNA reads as TGTGCCAGCAGTTACCTGACAGGTGTAGGCAGGCACCCCCAGCATTTT.

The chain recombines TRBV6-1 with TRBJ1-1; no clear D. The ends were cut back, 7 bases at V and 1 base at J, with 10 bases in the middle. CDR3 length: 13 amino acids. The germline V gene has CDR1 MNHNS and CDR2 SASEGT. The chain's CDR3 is CASNPFGNTEAFF. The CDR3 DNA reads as TGTGCCAGCAACCCCTTCGGGAACACTGAAGCTTTCTTT.

CDR3 in DNA: TGTGCCAGTAAGAGACAGGGTGGCCAGCCCCAGCATTTT. Protein product: CASKRQGGQPQHF. V is TRBV27 and J is TRBJ1-5, with 7 bases matching TRBD1. Unmatched junction bases numbered 9, after V lost 9 bases and J lost 7 bases. Germline CDR1 MNHEY, CDR2 SMNVEV (reference sequence). The CDR3 totals 13 residues.

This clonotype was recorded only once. This CDR3 is CSARGGGGQYF. As DNA, the CDR3 is TGCAGTGCTAGAGGTGGCGGGGGGCAGTACTTC. The chain is built from TRBV20-1 and TRBJ2-7; 7 nucleotides align to TRBD2. V was pared by 1 base and J by 9 bases, with 3 bases of the junction left unmatched. The germline gives CDR1 DFQATT, CDR2 SNEGSKA (reference sequence). The length of the CDR3 is 11 residues.

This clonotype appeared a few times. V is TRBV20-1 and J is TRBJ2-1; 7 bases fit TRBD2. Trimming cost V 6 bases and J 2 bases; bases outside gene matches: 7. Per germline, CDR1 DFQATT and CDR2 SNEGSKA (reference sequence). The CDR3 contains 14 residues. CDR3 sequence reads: CSAVAGGAYNEQFF. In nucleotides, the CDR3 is TGCAGTGCCGTAGCGGGTGGAGCCTACAATGAGCAGTTCTTC.

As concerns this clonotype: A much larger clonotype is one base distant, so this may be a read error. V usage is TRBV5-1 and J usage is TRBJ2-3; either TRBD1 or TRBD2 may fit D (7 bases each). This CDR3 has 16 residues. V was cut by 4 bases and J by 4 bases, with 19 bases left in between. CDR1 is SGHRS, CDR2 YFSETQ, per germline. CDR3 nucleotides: TGCGCCAGCAGCCCCGATCCGGCAGGGGGGGCAGATACGCAGTATTTT. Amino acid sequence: CASSPDPAGGADTQYF.

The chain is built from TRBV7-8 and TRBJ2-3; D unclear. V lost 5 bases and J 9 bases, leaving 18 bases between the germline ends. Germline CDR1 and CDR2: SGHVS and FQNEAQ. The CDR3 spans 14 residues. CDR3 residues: CASSKARETGTQYF. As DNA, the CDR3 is TGTGCCAGCAGCAAAGCACGAGAGACTGGGACGCAGTATTTT.

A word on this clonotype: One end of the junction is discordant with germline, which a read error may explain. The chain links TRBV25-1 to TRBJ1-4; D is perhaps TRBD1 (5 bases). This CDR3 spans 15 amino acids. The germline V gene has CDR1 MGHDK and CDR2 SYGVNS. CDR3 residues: CASSESVGTKEKLFF. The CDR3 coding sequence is TGTGCCAGCAGTGAATCCGTGGGGACTAAGGAAAAACTGTTTTTT.

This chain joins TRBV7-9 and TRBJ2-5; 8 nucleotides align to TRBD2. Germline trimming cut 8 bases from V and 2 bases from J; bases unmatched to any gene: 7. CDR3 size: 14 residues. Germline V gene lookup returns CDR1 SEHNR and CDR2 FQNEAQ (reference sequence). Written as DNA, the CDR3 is TGTGCCAGCGGAACTAGCGGAGCACAAGAGACCCAGTACTTC. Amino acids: CASGTSGAQETQYF.

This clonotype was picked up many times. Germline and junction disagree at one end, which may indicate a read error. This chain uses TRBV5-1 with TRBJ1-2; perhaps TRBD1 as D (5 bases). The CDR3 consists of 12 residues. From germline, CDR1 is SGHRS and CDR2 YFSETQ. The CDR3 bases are TGTGCCAGCAGCCTTCAGGGTGACGGCTACACCTTC. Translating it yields CASSLQGDGYTF.

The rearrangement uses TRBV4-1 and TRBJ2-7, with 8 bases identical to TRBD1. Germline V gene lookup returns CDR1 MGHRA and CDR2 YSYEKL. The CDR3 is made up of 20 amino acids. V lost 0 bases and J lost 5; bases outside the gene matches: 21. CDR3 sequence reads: CASSQDLARRQGALIDEQYF. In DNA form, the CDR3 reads TGCGCCAGCAGCCAAGATCTCGCACGGAGGCAGGGGGCTTTAATTGACGAGCAGTACTTC.

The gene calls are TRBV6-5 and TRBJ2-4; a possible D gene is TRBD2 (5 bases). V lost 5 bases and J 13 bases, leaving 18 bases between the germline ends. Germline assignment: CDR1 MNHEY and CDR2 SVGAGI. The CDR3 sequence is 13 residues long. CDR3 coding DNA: TGTGCCAGCAGTGACCGCCGTGACTACCTCCAGTACTTC. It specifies CASSDRRDYLQYF.

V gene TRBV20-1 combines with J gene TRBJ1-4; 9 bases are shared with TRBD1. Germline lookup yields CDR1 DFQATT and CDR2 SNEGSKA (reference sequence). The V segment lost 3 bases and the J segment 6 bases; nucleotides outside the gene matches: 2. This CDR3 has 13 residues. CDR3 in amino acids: CSASRTGDEKLFF. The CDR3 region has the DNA TGCAGTGCTAGCAGGACAGGGGATGAAAAACTGTTTTTT.

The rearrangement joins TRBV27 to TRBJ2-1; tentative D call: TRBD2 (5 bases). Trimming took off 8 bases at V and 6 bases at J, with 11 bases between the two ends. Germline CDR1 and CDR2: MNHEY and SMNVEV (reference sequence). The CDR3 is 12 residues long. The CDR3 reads CASHGVRNEQFF. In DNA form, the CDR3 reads TGTGCCAGCCACGGGGTCCGCAATGAGCAGTTCTTC.